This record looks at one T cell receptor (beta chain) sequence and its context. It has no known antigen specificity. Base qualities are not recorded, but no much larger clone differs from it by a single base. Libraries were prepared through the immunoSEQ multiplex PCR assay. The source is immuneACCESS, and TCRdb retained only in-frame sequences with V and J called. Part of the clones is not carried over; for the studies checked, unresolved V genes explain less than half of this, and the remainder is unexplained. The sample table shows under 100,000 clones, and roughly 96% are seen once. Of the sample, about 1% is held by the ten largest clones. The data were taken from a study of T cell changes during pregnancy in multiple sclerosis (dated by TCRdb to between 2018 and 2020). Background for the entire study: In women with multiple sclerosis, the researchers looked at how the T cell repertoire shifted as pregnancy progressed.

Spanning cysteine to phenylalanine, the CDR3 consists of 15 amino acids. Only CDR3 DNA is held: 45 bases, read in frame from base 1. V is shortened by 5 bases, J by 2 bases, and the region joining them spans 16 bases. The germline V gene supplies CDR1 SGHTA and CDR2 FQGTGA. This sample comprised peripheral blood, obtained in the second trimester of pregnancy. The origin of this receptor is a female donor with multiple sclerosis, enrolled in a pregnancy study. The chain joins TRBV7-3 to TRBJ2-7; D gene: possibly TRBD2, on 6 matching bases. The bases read TGTGCCAGCAGCCCCTCGGGAGCCAGTCCCTACGAGCAGTACTTC. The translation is CASSPSGASPYEQYF.